Below, 11 T cell receptor beta chains from the same sample are listed, as sequenced in a study of T cell responses to AZD1222 COVID-19 vaccine. Generated by immunoSEQ multiplex PCR, the TCRdb table keeps only in-frame clones and is missing some. The sample records about 140,000 clones, 80% to 95% being singletons. Here the sequenced sample was peripheral blood, taken 28 days after the second AZD1222 dose. The receptors originated from an adult who received the AZD1222 COVID-19 vaccine.

This clone was counted a single time. This chain links TRBV3-1 (or the pseudogene TRBV3-2) with TRBJ1-1; TRBD1 matches 10 bases. The length of the CDR3 is 15 residues. V gave up 5 bases and J gave up 5 bases; unmatched junction bases: 8. Germline V gene data show CDR1 as LGHDT and CDR2 as YNNKEL (reference sequence). The CDR3 region has the DNA TGTGCCAGCAGCTTCCGACAGGGGGCAAGAACTGAAGCTTTCTTT. It specifies CASSFRQGARTEAFF.

The V and J genes are TRBV24-1 and TRBJ2-1; D might be TRBD2 (5 bases). The CDR3 loop spans 14 amino acids. Germline CDR1 reads KGHDR; CDR2 reads SFDVKD. Trimming took 6 bases from V and 0 from J, leaving 8 bases between them. CDR3 residues: CATSPGSSYNEQFF. The DNA for the CDR3 is TGTGCCACCAGTCCGGGAAGCTCCTACAATGAGCAGTTCTTC.

This sequence joins TRBV4-2 and TRBJ2-1; 10 positions match TRBD2. CDR3 length: 17 residues. Germline CDR1 and CDR2: LGHNA and YNFKEQ. V shed 3 bases, J shed 8 bases, and the junction held 13 bases outside the gene matches. As DNA, the CDR3 is TGTGCCAGCAGCCACGCCTCCGCGGTAGCGGGAGGTGATGAGCAGTTCTTC. Encoded protein: CASSHASAVAGGDEQFF.

J is TRBJ1-1 and V is TRBV19, with TRBD1 identical over 7 bases. The CDR3 loop spans 15 amino acids. V was pared by 10 bases and J by 5 bases, with 16 bases of the junction left unmatched. Germline V gene lookup returns CDR1 LNHDA and CDR2 SQIVND (reference sequence). In nucleotides, the CDR3 is TGTGCCACCCGACAGGGAGCAACCCGAGGGACTGAAGCTTTCTTT. Translation gives CATRQGATRGTEAFF.

V usage is TRBV4-1 and J usage is TRBJ1-2; 8 bases line up with TRBD1. Looked up from germline, CDR1 is MGHRA and CDR2 is YSYEKL. Trimming at V came to 0 bases and at J to 3 bases, leaving 12 bases not matched to a gene. The CDR3 extends over 18 amino acids. CDR3: CASSQDITGGGLHYGYTF. The CDR3 DNA is TGCGCCAGCAGCCAAGATATCACAGGGGGAGGCCTCCACTATGGCTACACCTTC.

V and J are TRBV11-2 and TRBJ1-4; TRBD1 matches 10 bases. With V trimmed by 4 bases and J by 7 bases, 12 bases remained unmatched. CDR1 is SGHAT and CDR2 is FQNNGV in the germline V gene. The CDR3 covers 17 residues. CDR3 nucleotide sequence: TGTGCCAGCAGCTACAGAGGGGCGACAGGGGGCGGTGAAAAACTGTTTTTT. Translating gives CASSYRGATGGGEKLFF.

The chain carries TRBV28 and TRBJ1-1, with D perhaps matching TRBD1 (5 bases). The CDR3 spans 13 residues. V dropped 5 bases and J dropped 10 bases, with 17 bases sitting between them. The V gene's germline CDR1 is MDHEN and CDR2 SYDVKM. CDR3 residues: CASSTGTFSGAFF. CDR3 sequence (DNA): TGTGCCAGCAGTACCGGGACCTTCTCTGGAGCTTTCTTT.

The chain combines TRBV11-2 with TRBJ2-3; either TRBD1 or TRBD2 may supply D (5 bases each). Germline V gene data show CDR1 as SGHAT and CDR2 as FQNNGV. V was pared by 5 bases and J by 5 bases, with 20 bases between. The CDR3 totals 16 residues. The CDR3 here is CASSHGDGRAQDTQYF. The CDR3 nucleotides read TGTGCCAGCAGCCACGGGGACGGTAGAGCACAAGATACGCAGTATTTT.

The rearrangement links TRBV6-5 to TRBJ1-2; 12 nucleotides agree with TRBD1. The CDR3 has 14 residues. Germline V lookup: CDR1 MNHEY, CDR2 SVGAGI. With V trimmed by 6 bases and J by 3 bases, 2 bases remained unmatched. CDR3 coding DNA: TGTGCCAGCAGAGGGACAGGGGGCTACTATGGCTACACCTTC. Translating it yields CASRGTGGYYGYTF.

The chain couples TRBV5-1 to TRBJ1-3, with TRBD1 as a possible D gene (6 bases). V shed 0 bases and J shed 4 bases, with 8 bases lying between them. Germline CDR1 and CDR2: SGHRS and YFSETQ. The CDR3 consists of 14 residues. The CDR3 region has the DNA TGCGCCAGCAGCTTGGGGACAGCAGGAAACACCATATATTTT. Translation: CASSLGTAGNTIYF. Using reference TRBV5-1 and TRBJ1-3 for the parts outside the CDR3, the full variable domain is KAGVTQTPRYLIKTRGQQVTLSCSPISGHRSVSWYQQTPGQGLQFLFEYFSETQRNKGNFPGRFSGRQFSNSRSEMNVSTLELGDSALYLCASSLGTAGNTIYFGEGSWLTVV.

V is TRBV6-1 and J is TRBJ2-1; no clear D. The CDR3 has 15 amino acids. Trimming took off 1 base at V and 0 bases at J, with 7 bases between the two ends. The germline V gene has CDR1 MNHNS and CDR2 SASEGT. The CDR3 DNA is TGTGCCAGCAGTGAAGAGGGAAGCTCCTACAATGAGCAGTTCTTC. Translated: CASSEEGSSYNEQFF.